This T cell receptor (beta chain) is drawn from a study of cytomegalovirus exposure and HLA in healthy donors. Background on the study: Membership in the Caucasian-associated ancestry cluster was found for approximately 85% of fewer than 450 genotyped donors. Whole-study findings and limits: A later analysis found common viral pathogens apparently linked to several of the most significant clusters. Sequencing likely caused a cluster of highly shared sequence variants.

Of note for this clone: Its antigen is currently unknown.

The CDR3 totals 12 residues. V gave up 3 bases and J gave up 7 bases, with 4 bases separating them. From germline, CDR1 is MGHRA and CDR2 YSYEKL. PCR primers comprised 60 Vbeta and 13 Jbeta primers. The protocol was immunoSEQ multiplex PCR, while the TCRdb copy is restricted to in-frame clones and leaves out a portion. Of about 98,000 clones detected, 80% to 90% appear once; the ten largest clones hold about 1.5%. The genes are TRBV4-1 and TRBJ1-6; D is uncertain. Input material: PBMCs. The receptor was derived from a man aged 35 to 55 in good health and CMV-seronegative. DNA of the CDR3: TGCGCCAGCAGCCAGGGCAATTCACCCCTCCACTTT. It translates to CASSQGNSPLHF.